This is a list of T cell receptor beta chains from one sample in a study of CD8 T cells in Susac syndrome. MiXCR was run by TCRdb on the immunoSEQ multiplex PCR reads, yielding one entry per CDR3 protein. Of about 94,000 distinct CDR3 sequences in the sample, over 90% were seen once. The source material was CD4+ T cells from PBMCs. These TCRs come from a human donor with Susac syndrome. The CDR3 runs from the conserved cysteine through the conserved F or W. D genes are given only for firm matches. Clone sizes are given selectively: once, few, many, or a class where the clone is expanded.

V gene: TRBV5-6; clone size: -; J gene: TRBJ1-5; D gene: -; CDR3 DNA: TGTGCCAGCAGCTTGTCAAGGAGTTATAATCAGCCCCAGCATTTT; CDR3 protein: CASSLSRSYNQPQHF
V gene: TRBV19; clone size: -; J gene: TRBJ2-1; D gene: -; CDR3 DNA: TGTGCCAGTAGCCGAGGGGGGCCTGGGAATGAGCAGTTCTTC; CDR3 protein: CASSRGGPGNEQFF
V gene: TRBV7-9; clone size: -; J gene: TRBJ2-1; D gene: -; CDR3 DNA: TGTGCCAGCAGCTCCGTCAGGGGGGCAGACAATGAGCAGTTCTTC; CDR3 protein: CASSSVRGADNEQFF
V gene: TRBV20-1; clone size: -; J gene: TRBJ1-2; D gene: -; CDR3 DNA: TGCAGTGCTAGGGTGGGGAGCGGCTACACCTTC; CDR3 protein: CSARVGSGYTF
V gene: TRBV11-1; clone size: -; J gene: TRBJ1-6; D gene: -; CDR3 DNA: TGTGCCAGCCGAAAGACCCCGGTCGGTTCACCCCTCCACTTT; CDR3 protein: CASRKTPVGSPLHF
V gene: TRBV12-3/TRBV12-4; clone size: -; J gene: TRBJ2-7; D gene: -; CDR3 DNA: TGTGCCAGCAGAGGGGCCTACGAGCAGTACTTC; CDR3 protein: CASRGAYEQYF
V gene: TRBV5-8; clone size: few; J gene: TRBJ2-5; D gene: -; CDR3 DNA: TGTGCCAGCAGCTTGTCTAGGAGGGAGACCCAGTACTTC; CDR3 protein: CASSLSRRETQYF
V gene: TRBV10-3; clone size: -; J gene: TRBJ2-5; D gene: TRBD2; CDR3 DNA: TGTGCCATCAGTAGCGGGGTCCAAGAGACCCAGTACTTC; CDR3 protein: CAISSGVQETQYF
V gene: TRBV13; clone size: -; J gene: TRBJ1-2; D gene: -; CDR3 DNA: TGTGCCAGCAGCTTAGACCGGGGGCGGAACTATGGCTACACCTTC; CDR3 protein: CASSLDRGRNYGYTF
V gene: TRBV24-1; clone size: -; J gene: TRBJ1-5; D gene: -; CDR3 DNA: TGTGCCACCAGTGATCCCAGGGATAGCAATCAGCCCCAGCATTTT; CDR3 protein: CATSDPRDSNQPQHF
V gene: TRBV28; clone size: -; J gene: TRBJ1-5; D gene: TRBD1; CDR3 DNA: TGTGCCAGCAGTCCCCTGGGACAGCATCAGCCCCAGCATTTT; CDR3 protein: CASSPLGQHQPQHF
V gene: TRBV4-1; clone size: -; J gene: TRBJ2-1; D gene: -; CDR3 DNA: TGCGCCAGCAGCCAAGTAGCGAATGAGCAGTTCTTC; CDR3 protein: CASSQVANEQFF
V gene: TRBV3-1; clone size: -; J gene: TRBJ2-5; D gene: -; CDR3 DNA: TGTGCCAGCAGCCTCCCACCCACGGGGGGCGTGGAGACCCAGTACTTC; CDR3 protein: CASSLPPTGGVETQYF
V gene: TRBV20-1; clone size: -; J gene: TRBJ1-2; D gene: TRBD1; CDR3 DNA: TGCAGTGCTAGAGACCCCGGGACAGGGAACGGCTACACCTTC; CDR3 protein: CSARDPGTGNGYTF
V gene: TRBV29-1; clone size: -; J gene: TRBJ2-1; D gene: -; CDR3 DNA: TGCAGCGCCCAGGGAGACTCCTACAATGAGCAGTTCTTC; CDR3 protein: CSAQGDSYNEQFF
V gene: TRBV29-1; clone size: -; J gene: TRBJ2-3; D gene: TRBD1; CDR3 DNA: TGCAGCATACTAACCCGGGACAGGGGCCCACCCGAATGGGGTACGCAGTATTTT; CDR3 protein: CSILTRDRGPPEWGTQYF
V gene: TRBV6-2/TRBV6-3; clone size: -; J gene: TRBJ2-3; D gene: TRBD1; CDR3 DNA: TGTGCCAGCACCCCCGGGACAGGGAGGAGGTCAGATACGCAGTATTTT; CDR3 protein: CASTPGTGRRSDTQYF
V gene: TRBV30; clone size: -; J gene: TRBJ2-1; D gene: -; CDR3 DNA: TGTGCCTGGGGCATCTTGAATGAGCAGTTCTTC; CDR3 protein: CAWGILNEQFF
V gene: TRBV29-1; clone size: -; J gene: TRBJ1-2; D gene: TRBD1; CDR3 DNA: TGCAGCGTGCTGTTCGGGGGACAGGGGGGAAACTATGGCTACACCTTC; CDR3 protein: CSVLFGGQGGNYGYTF
V gene: TRBV20-1; clone size: -; J gene: TRBJ1-5; D gene: -; CDR3 DNA: TGCAGTGCCCGACAAGGGGATGGTCAGCCCCAGCATTTT; CDR3 protein: CSARQGDGQPQHF
V gene: TRBV5-1; clone size: -; J gene: TRBJ2-2; D gene: TRBD2; CDR3 DNA: TGCGCCAGCAGCTTGCCCGCTAGCGGGGGCCTGAACACCGGGGAGCTGTTTTTT; CDR3 protein: CASSLPASGGLNTGELFF
V gene: TRBV11-2; clone size: -; J gene: TRBJ2-1; D gene: TRBD2; CDR3 DNA: TGTGCCAGCACCGGGAGACTAGCGGGGGCAACTAATGAGCAGTTCTTC; CDR3 protein: CASTGRLAGATNEQFF
V gene: TRBV7-9; clone size: -; J gene: TRBJ2-7; D gene: TRBD1; CDR3 DNA: TGTGCCAGCAGCTTAGCCTCCGGACAGGTCTACGAGCAGTACTTC; CDR3 protein: CASSLASGQVYEQYF
V gene: TRBV30; clone size: -; J gene: TRBJ1-3; D gene: -; CDR3 DNA: TGTGCCTGGAGTAAGAACACCATATATTTT; CDR3 protein: CAWSKNTIYF
V gene: TRBV24-1; clone size: -; J gene: TRBJ1-5; D gene: -; CDR3 DNA: TGTGCCACCAGTGATTCTTGGTCCGGCGGAAGCAATCAGCCCCAGCATTTT; CDR3 protein: CATSDSWSGGSNQPQHF
V gene: TRBV7-6; clone size: -; J gene: TRBJ1-1; D gene: -; CDR3 DNA: TGTGCCAGCAAACAGGTGTGGGAGGGGACTGAAGCTTTCTTT; CDR3 protein: CASKQVWEGTEAFF
V gene: TRBV28; clone size: -; J gene: TRBJ1-1; D gene: TRBD1; CDR3 DNA: TGTGCCAGCAGGGAGACAGGGAAAATGAACACTGAAGCTTTCTTT; CDR3 protein: CASRETGKMNTEAFF
V gene: TRBV14; clone size: -; J gene: TRBJ2-1; D gene: -; CDR3 DNA: TGTGCCAGCAGCCAAGTTAGCGGCCCCTACAATGAGCAGTTCTTC; CDR3 protein: CASSQVSGPYNEQFF
V gene: TRBV19; clone size: -; J gene: TRBJ2-7; D gene: -; CDR3 DNA: TGTGCCAGTAGTATGTCAGTACTATACGAGCAGTACTTC; CDR3 protein: CASSMSVLYEQYF
V gene: TRBV14; clone size: -; J gene: TRBJ1-2; D gene: -; CDR3 DNA: TGTGCCAGCAGCCAACCAGGACCCTATGGCTACACCTTC; CDR3 protein: CASSQPGPYGYTF
V gene: TRBV2; clone size: -; J gene: TRBJ2-7; D gene: -; CDR3 DNA: TGTGCCAGCACCCAAGAGTCCGGGCCATACGAGCAGTACTTC; CDR3 protein: CASTQESGPYEQYF
V gene: TRBV29-1; clone size: -; J gene: TRBJ1-1; D gene: -; CDR3 DNA: TGCAGCGTTGGATTCGGCCTGAACACTGAAGCTTTCTTT; CDR3 protein: CSVGFGLNTEAFF
V gene: TRBV11-2; clone size: -; J gene: TRBJ2-7; D gene: -; CDR3 DNA: TGTGCCAGCAGCTTAGGTAGGGGCTACTCCTACGAGCAGTACTTC; CDR3 protein: CASSLGRGYSYEQYF
V gene: TRBV12-5; clone size: -; J gene: TRBJ2-3; D gene: -; CDR3 DNA: TGTGCTAGTGGTTGGGGAGGCATGGGCACAGATACGCAGTATTTT; CDR3 protein: CASGWGGMGTDTQYF
V gene: TRBV12-3/TRBV12-4; clone size: -; J gene: TRBJ1-1; D gene: TRBD1; CDR3 DNA: TGTGCCAGCAGTTACTCAGGGGGCCGACGGGGAGCTTTCTTT; CDR3 protein: CASSYSGGRRGAFF
V gene: TRBV2; clone size: -; J gene: TRBJ2-6; D gene: -; CDR3 DNA: TGTGCCAGCAGTGAAAGCGTCCTGACTTTC; CDR3 protein: CASSESVLTF
V gene: TRBV3-1; clone size: -; J gene: TRBJ2-7; D gene: TRBD1; CDR3 DNA: TGTGCCAGCAGCCAAGCCAGGGGGAACGAGCAGTACTTC; CDR3 protein: CASSQARGNEQYF
V gene: TRBV4-1; clone size: -; J gene: TRBJ2-7; D gene: TRBD2; CDR3 DNA: TGCGCCAGCAGCCATGCCCTCCCCCCCGGACTAGGGGACGAGCAGTACTTC; CDR3 protein: CASSHALPPGLGDEQYF
V gene: TRBV27; clone size: -; J gene: TRBJ1-5; D gene: -; CDR3 DNA: TGTGCCAGCAGTTTAATAGGGTCTACCAATCAGCCCCAGCATTTT; CDR3 protein: CASSLIGSTNQPQHF
V gene: TRBV28; clone size: -; J gene: TRBJ2-5; D gene: TRBD2; CDR3 DNA: TGTGCCAGCAGTCCTGGGACTAGCTTGAAGACCCAGTACTTC; CDR3 protein: CASSPGTSLKTQYF
V gene: TRBV13; clone size: -; J gene: TRBJ2-7; D gene: TRBD2; CDR3 DNA: TGTGCCAGCAGCGAGAGCGGGGTAAACTCCTACGAGCAGTACTTC; CDR3 protein: CASSESGVNSYEQYF
V gene: TRBV4-1; clone size: once; J gene: TRBJ2-3; D gene: TRBD2; CDR3 DNA: TGCGCCAGCAGCCAAGACGGGGGGTACACAGATACGCAGTATTTT; CDR3 protein: CASSQDGGYTDTQYF
V gene: TRBV24-1; clone size: -; J gene: TRBJ2-2; D gene: -; CDR3 DNA: TGTGCCACCAGTGACAACACAGGGAGCACCGGGGAGCTGTTTTTT; CDR3 protein: CATSDNTGSTGELFF
V gene: TRBV12-3/TRBV12-4; clone size: -; J gene: TRBJ2-1; D gene: -; CDR3 DNA: TGTGCCAGCATATACGGGGGGCGGGGGAACAATGAGCAGTTCTTC; CDR3 protein: CASIYGGRGNNEQFF
V gene: TRBV5-4; clone size: -; J gene: TRBJ2-4; D gene: -; CDR3 DNA: TGTGCCAGCAGCTCCCCTGCCGGGGGCAAAAACATTCAGTACTTC; CDR3 protein: CASSSPAGGKNIQYF